This is a list of T cell receptor beta chains from one sample in a study of shared clonotypes between healthy human individuals. The repertoire was sequenced with immunoSEQ multiplex PCR; TCRdb's copy has only in-frame clones and lacks some. The sample contains around 1.5 million clones, approximately 98% of which appear only once. Sequences were obtained from naive CD4+ T cells sorted from blood. These receptors were collected from a man aged 30 to 45 in good health. Each CDR3 is given with its conserved first and last residue.

CDR3 protein,V gene,J gene
CSVMGGTYEQYF,TRBV29-1,TRBJ2-7
CASSEGRIDYTF,TRBV6-1,TRBJ1-2
CASSLSSGNGGTQYF,TRBV11-2,TRBJ2-5
CAWVTSSGRLNNEQFF,TRBV30,TRBJ2-1
CASSSRPGQDYEQYF,TRBV5-1,TRBJ2-7
CASSFGRDPLGTIYF,TRBV5-5,TRBJ1-3
CASSGPPGLAGGRAEQYF,TRBV5-4,TRBJ2-7
CAVAGGNQPQHF,TRBV10-3,TRBJ1-5
CASSVSSGLVDTQYF,TRBV9,TRBJ2-3
CASSRAETQYF,TRBV6-5,TRBJ2-5
CASSLGQGSYNEQFF,TRBV5-4,TRBJ2-1
CASSEVGIGGGGNTIYF,TRBV6-1,TRBJ1-3
CASSVVDSGSEQFF,TRBV9,TRBJ2-1
CASSPLPSGSSYNEQFF,TRBV28,TRBJ2-1
CASSFRGVQPQHF,TRBV5-5,TRBJ1-5
CASSVAGGLAEAFF,TRBV9,TRBJ1-1
CATSRDRLNTEAFF,TRBV15,TRBJ1-1
CASSWTSGLYEQYF,TRBV27,TRBJ2-7
CSVRTSGQEQYF,TRBV29-1,TRBJ2-7
CASSFYRDRGHQPQHF,TRBV28,TRBJ1-5
CASSLDNGRRSYEQYF,TRBV7-8,TRBJ2-7
CSASQGAGNTIYF,TRBV29-1,TRBJ1-3
CASSRISGTAATTF,TRBV28,TRBJ1-2
CASSVEISGANVLTF,TRBV9,TRBJ2-6
CATRQGNTEAFF,TRBV10-3,TRBJ1-1
CAWNMGRWGEQYF,TRBV30,TRBJ2-7
CASSLAPAGGVNEQFF,TRBV7-6,TRBJ2-1
CASSPVAGGEQFF,TRBV6-6,TRBJ2-1
CASSFRGGSAGEQFF,TRBV7-2,TRBJ2-1